The 20 T cell receptor beta chains listed next were all sequenced from one sample in a study of T cells in Graves' hyperthyroidism and ophthalmopathy. Amplified TCR beta CDR3 regions came from RNA transcripts. Researchers ran a first-round RT-PCR on the TCR CDR3 using the HTBI primer set. Each CDR3 protein gets one entry after TCRdb re-called the multiplex PCR reads with MiXCR. The profile shows about 380,000 distinct CDR3 sequences, about 14% of them singletons. Sequenced: blood. These receptors were collected from a man aged 30-40 years with Graves' hyperthyroidism that later progressed to Graves' ophthalmopathy.

The chain employs TRBV6-1 and TRBJ2-1, with 7 bases that match TRBD2. The V gene end was trimmed by 4 bases and the J gene end by 1 base; junction bases not matched to a gene: 4. Germline V gene sequence: CDR1 MNHNS, CDR2 SASEGT. The CDR3 extends over 15 amino acids. In nucleotides, the CDR3 is TGTGCCAGCAGTGGGAGCGGGGAGTCCTACAATGAGCAGTTCTTC. Encoded protein: CASSGSGESYNEQFF.

As for this clonotype: A junction boundary mismatches the germline segment, possibly from a read error. The V call is TRBV27, the J call TRBJ1-6; D is perhaps TRBD1 (5 bases). Germline lookup yields CDR1 MNHEY and CDR2 SMNVEV (reference sequence). This CDR3 comprises 16 residues. This CDR3 is CASSLRAGRANSPLHF. The CDR3 DNA is TGTGCCAGTAGTTTAAGGGCGGGCAGGGCTAATTCACCCCTCCACTTT.

This clonotype was seen ten or more times. The rearrangement links TRBV28 to TRBJ1-5; D gene uncertain. This CDR3 is 13 amino acids long. The V gene lost 8 bases and the J gene lost 4 bases, with 12 bases spanning the gap. Germline assignment: CDR1 MDHEN and CDR2 SYDVKM. CDR3 residues: CASQSGPNQPQHF. The CDR3 nucleotides are TGTGCCAGCCAATCGGGCCCGAATCAGCCCCAGCATTTT.

In its sample, this clonotype was seen a few times. This chain connects TRBV19 to TRBJ1-1; 11 positions match TRBD1. The CDR3 runs to 14 residues. Germline assignment: CDR1 LNHDA and CDR2 SQIVND (reference sequence). Trimming cost V 6 bases and J 2 bases; bases outside gene matches: 2. Here the CDR3 DNA reads TGTGCCAGTAGGGACAGGGGGCGAAACACTGAAGCTTTCTTT. It translates to CASRDRGRNTEAFF. Together with reference TRBV19 and TRBJ1-1, the CDR3 gives the full variable domain: DGGITQSPKYLFRKEGQNVTLSCEQNLNHDAMYWYRQDPGQGLRLIYYSQIVNDFQKGDIAEGYSVSREKKESFPLTVTSAQKNPTAFYLCASRDRGRNTEAFFGQGTRLTVV.

At least ten counts were recorded for this clonotype. This chain links TRBV12-3 or TRBV12-4 with TRBJ1-1; 7 bases align to TRBD1. The CDR3 is made up of 14 amino acids. The ends lost 10 bases at V and 4 bases at J; junction bases unmatched: 12. CDR3 nucleotide sequence: TGTGCCACCCAACCCCTACAGGGGAGCACTGAAGCTTTCTTT. This codes for CATQPLQGSTEAFF.

This clonotype was recorded many times. The chain has TRBV2 and TRBJ2-7, with 9 bases lining up with TRBD2. Germline-derived CDR1 and CDR2 are SNHLY and FYNNEI. Losses at the gene ends were 6 bases for V and 4 bases for J; bases not matched to a gene: 7. This CDR3 comprises 14 residues. The chain's CDR3 is CASRRSGGRYEQYF. In DNA form, the CDR3 reads TGTGCCAGCAGGCGTAGCGGGGGAAGGTACGAGCAGTACTTC.

This chain connects TRBV11-2 to TRBJ1-2, with D perhaps TRBD1 (5 bases). V lost 1 base, J lost 6 bases, and 12 bases lay in between. The CDR3 loop spans 14 amino acids. Germline V gives CDR1 SGHAT, CDR2 FQNNGV. The CDR3 DNA follows: TGTGCCAGCAGCTTAGTACTAGCGGGGGATGGCTACACCTTC. It translates to CASSLVLAGDGYTF.

This clonotype was observed many times. This chain links TRBV2 with TRBJ1-1; 10 bases are shared with TRBD1. This CDR3 has 14 amino acids. V trimming: 6 bases; J trimming: 2 bases; junction bases outside the gene matches: 3. CDR1 is SNHLY, CDR2 FYNNEI, per germline. CDR3 residues: CASSWDRGNTEAFF. In DNA form, the CDR3 reads TGTGCCAGCAGCTGGGACAGGGGCAACACTGAAGCTTTCTTT. The whole variable domain, remainder taken from reference TRBV2 and TRBJ1-1, is EPEVTQTPSHQVTQMGQEVILRCVPISNHLYFYWYRQILGQKVEFLVSFYNNEISEKSEIFDDQFSVERPDGSNFTLKIRSTKLEDSAMYFCASSWDRGNTEAFFGQGTRLTVV.

The chain employs TRBV7-9 and TRBJ1-2; TRBD1 agrees at 9 bases. The CDR3 extends over 16 amino acids. Germline CDR1 and CDR2: SEHNR and FQNEAQ (reference sequence). Trimming at V came to 5 bases and at J to 6 bases, leaving 13 bases not matched to a gene. CDR3 protein: CASSHLGDRVLHGYTF. Here the CDR3 DNA reads TGTGCCAGCAGCCACCTGGGGGACAGGGTTTTACATGGCTACACCTTC.

This clonotype has just a few counts. The V and J genes are TRBV29-1 and TRBJ1-2; possibly TRBD1 for D (6 bases). The CDR3 length is 12 residues. The V and J ends lost 8 bases and 8 bases respectively, with 18 bases between them. CDR1 is SQVTM, CDR2 ANQGSEA, per germline. CDR3 sequence reads: CSSTWGAWGYTF. CDR3 bases: TGCAGCTCCACTTGGGGGGCATGGGGCTACACCTTC.

The table lists this clonotype with many counts. The V call is TRBV7-9, the J call TRBJ1-3; 7 bases agree with TRBD1. Germline V gene sequence: CDR1 SEHNR, CDR2 FQNEAQ (reference sequence). The CDR3 runs to 14 residues. Trimming at V came to 5 bases and at J to 5 bases, leaving 6 bases not matched to a gene. The CDR3 coding sequence is TGTGCCAGCAGCATGACAGGGTCGCGAAACACCATATATTTT. It is translated as CASSMTGSRNTIYF.

The table lists this clonotype with many counts. V is TRBV20-1 and J is TRBJ2-7; no clear D gene. CDR1 and CDR2 (germline): DFQATT, SNEGSKA (reference sequence). CDR3 size: 14 residues. The V and J ends lost 3 bases and 3 bases respectively, with 15 bases between them. CDR3 sequence: CSARKSDGNYEQYF. As DNA, the CDR3 is TGCAGTGCTAGGAAGTCGGACGGAAACTACGAGCAGTACTTC.

At least ten counts were recorded for this clonotype. The CDR3 DNA sequence: TGTGCCAGCAGTCCCCCGGGGTCTTACAATGAGCAGTTCTTC. Translation gives CASSPPGSYNEQFF. V and J are TRBV11-2 and TRBJ2-1; tentatively, D is TRBD2 (5 bases). V was clipped by 6 bases and J by 4 bases, with 13 bases between them. The germline V gene encodes CDR1 SGHAT and CDR2 FQNNGV. The CDR3 covers 14 residues.

This clonotype was observed many times. The J gene is TRBJ1-1, the V gene TRBV11-2; D is perhaps TRBD1 (5 bases). From germline, CDR1 is SGHAT and CDR2 FQNNGV. Trimming stripped 5 bases from V and 5 bases from J, with 15 bases between. CDR3 size: 14 residues. The CDR3 loop is CASSTMTQGTEAFF. The CDR3 nucleotides read TGTGCCAGCAGCACCATGACCCAGGGTACTGAAGCTTTCTTT.

This clonotype was detected many times. The chain combines TRBV28 with TRBJ1-1, with TRBD1 matching 7 bases. Germline CDR1 reads MDHEN; CDR2 reads SYDVKM. The CDR3 length is 14 residues. The V gene end was trimmed by 6 bases and the J gene end by 4 bases; junction bases not matched to a gene: 8. CDR3 sequence (DNA): TGTGCCAGCAGGAAGACAGGGAGGTTCACTGAAGCTTTCTTT. Its translation: CASRKTGRFTEAFF.

Remarks on this clonotype: A much bigger clone sits one base away, suggesting this may be a read error. Since the CDR3 does not end with the conserved phenylalanine or tryptophan, this likely comes from a read error. The gene calls are TRBV28 and TRBJ1-2; possibly TRBD1 for D (5 bases). The V and J ends lost 8 bases and 0 bases respectively, with 10 bases between them. Germline lookup yields CDR1 MDHEN and CDR2 SYDVKM. The CDR3 runs 13 residues. This CDR3 is CASFGGANYGYTL. As DNA, the CDR3 is TGTGCCAGCTTTGGGGGGGCTAACTATGGCTACACCCTC.

This clonotype was observed at least ten times. This sequence joins TRBV5-1 and TRBJ2-1; D uncertain. Germline CDR1 SGHRS, CDR2 YFSETQ. V lost 1 base and J 6 bases, leaving 5 bases between the germline ends. The CDR3 length is 12 residues. CDR3 residues: CASSLNANEQFF. DNA for the CDR3: TGCGCCAGCAGCTTGAACGCCAATGAGCAGTTCTTC.

A word on this clonotype: At one end, the junction sequence differs from germline, possibly due to a read error. The V call is TRBV20-1, the J call TRBJ2-3; 9 bases map to TRBD2. The CDR3 is 14 amino acids. The germline V gene has CDR1 DFQATT and CDR2 SNEGSKA (reference sequence). CDR3 nucleotides: TGCAGTGCTAGACTAGCGGGGATCACAGGTACGCAGTATTTT. Translating gives CSARLAGITGTQYF.

This clonotype occurred many times. The chain joins TRBV20-1 to TRBJ1-6; weak D call: TRBD1 (5 bases). The CDR3 contains 12 residues. Germline values: CDR1 DFQATT, CDR2 SNEGSKA (reference sequence). Trimming pared 5 bases from V and 7 bases from J, leaving 9 bases between. The CDR3 nucleotides are TGCAGTGCTGTCCAGGGAAATTCACCCCTCCACTTT. Protein sequence: CSAVQGNSPLHF.

The V and J genes are TRBV20-1 and TRBJ1-2; unclear D gene. CDR3 length: 13 residues. CDR1 is DFQATT, CDR2 SNEGSKA, per germline (reference sequence). V was pared by 4 bases and J by 0 bases, with 9 bases between. The CDR3 here is CSAKFWTNYGYTF. CDR3 coding DNA: TGCAGTGCTAAATTTTGGACTAACTATGGCTACACCTTC.